This paragraph reports one T cell receptor beta chain. This clonotype appeared a few times. The antigen this receptor binds is unknown. Base qualities are not recorded, but no much larger clone differs from it by a single base. The record originates from a study of response to subunit inactivated influenza vaccine listed by TCRdb under 2018. Describing the broader study: The study used deep quantitative T cell receptor repertoire profiling to track responses to a trivalent subunit inactivated influenza vaccine. General study outcomes and caveats: The authors proposed that each seasonal influenza vaccination may bring in only a limited number of new T cells.

The germline V gene gives CDR1 as SGHTA and CDR2 as FQGTGA. CDR3 length: 15 amino acids, cysteine to phenylalanine. This entry keeps only the CDR3 DNA: 45 bases, framed from base 1. Trimming costs V 2 bases and J 1 base, and their ends lie 9 bases apart. Libraries were constructed by RT-PCR. The data were produced on an Illumina HiSeq 2500. The public reads were quality trimmed at Q25 with fastp and then assembled into clones with MiXCR by TCRdb, keeping productive beta chains. Rows merge per CDR3 protein into single entries with the most common DNA and genes. The table for this sample lists around 250,000 distinct CDR3 sequences; approximately 12% of them were counted only once. The top ten clonotypes cover 7.8% of the sample.

The sample was non-naive T cells sorted from PBMCs, taken 14 to 15 days before vaccination. The cell subset or site label here, explained by the study, means: memory T cell fraction. The sequence was obtained from a man aged 45-60 years who received an inactivated influenza vaccine. Donor details come from another sample of the same person, matched by shared clones. The chain couples TRBV7-3 to TRBJ2-1, and the D gene may be TRBD2, 5 bases matching. The nucleotide sequence reads TGTGCCAGCAGCTTAGGTACTAGTTCCTACAATGAGCAGTTCTTC. Its translation reads: CASSLGTSSYNEQFF.